This T cell receptor (beta chain) was captured in a study of vaccination and CD4 T cells after COVID-19. As for treatment: roughly 10-day PBMC culture with coronavirus spike peptide pools or control peptides (ViraFEST assay). Trimming stripped 2 bases from V and 2 bases from J, with 21 bases between. CDR1 is DFQATT, CDR2 SNEGSKA, per germline (reference sequence). CDR3 length equals 17 residues. On this clonotype itself: The antigen is not known.

Cultured CD4+ T cell DNA underwent sequencing with the Oncomine TCR Beta short-read assay. Each CDR3 protein is one row after TCRdb ran MiXCR on the PCR reads. Among 23,000 or so distinct CDR3 sequences listed, about 67% were seen once. The sequence was obtained from a human donor who received a COVID-19 vaccine. J is TRBJ1-2 and V is TRBV20-1; D is uncertain. The sample in question was CD4+ T cells from blood, cultured in vitro, obtained after SARS-CoV-2 vaccination. In DNA form, the CDR3 reads TGCAGTGCTAGAAGGCTTCCCTCGTACACCATAAACTATGGCTACACCTTC. Protein sequence: CSARRLPSYTINYGYTF.